Following are 29 T cell receptor beta chains from one sample sequenced in a study of T cells in Graves' hyperthyroidism and ophthalmopathy. From RNA transcripts, TCR beta CDR3 regions were amplified. RT-PCR in the first round (using the HTBI primer set) targeted the TCR CDR3. Each CDR3 protein is one row after TCRdb ran MiXCR on the multiplex PCR reads. The sample yields 550,000 to 700,000 distinct CDR3 sequences, more than 45% seen once. The sample comprised peripheral blood or thyroid tissue (not recorded which). The origin of the receptors is an adult woman with Graves' disease, either hyperthyroidism or ophthalmopathy (not recorded which).

The chain recombines TRBV24-1 with TRBJ1-2; 11 bases agree with TRBD1. The CDR3 spans 15 residues. In germline, CDR1 is KGHDR, CDR2 SFDVKD. Losses at the gene ends were 3 bases for V and 7 bases for J; bases not matched to a gene: 6. The CDR3 nucleotides read TGTGCCACCAGTGATACTCGGACAGGGGGCTCTGGCTACACCTTC. Its translation: CATSDTRTGGSGYTF.

This chain connects TRBV7-3 to TRBJ1-5; D perhaps matches TRBD1 (6 bases). V was shortened by 2 bases and J by 11 bases, with 22 bases between the two germline ends. Germline V gene data show CDR1 as SGHTA and CDR2 as FQGTGA. The CDR3 extends over 16 amino acids. The DNA for the CDR3 is TGTGCCAGCAGCTTAGGAGCGGGTCAGGGGATAGAGACCCAGCATTTT. This codes for CASSLGAGQGIETQHF.

The CDR3 reads CASSLGGAEEQFF. The CDR3 DNA sequence: TGTGCCAGCAGCTTAGGTGGCGCGGAAGAGCAGTTCTTC. This chain connects TRBV7-2 to TRBJ2-1; D gene ambiguous. CDR1 SGHTA and CDR2 FQGNSA come from the germline V gene. Trimming left V 1 base short and J 10 bases short, with 11 bases between. The CDR3 totals 13 residues.

J is TRBJ2-7 and V is TRBV19, with 9 bases lining up with TRBD1. This CDR3 is 14 amino acids long. Per the germline V gene, CDR1 is LNHDA and CDR2 is SQIVND (reference sequence). V lost 3 bases, J lost 3 bases, and 3 bases stayed unmatched. DNA of the CDR3: TGTGCCAGTAGTATGGACAGGGGAAGCTACGAGCAGTACTTC. This sequence encodes CASSMDRGSYEQYF.

This clonotype has at least ten counts. V gene TRBV20-1 combines with J gene TRBJ1-1, with D possibly matching TRBD1 (6 bases). The CDR3 has 15 amino acids. Trimming removed 4 bases from V and 1 base from J, with 16 bases in between. Germline CDR1 and CDR2: DFQATT and SNEGSKA (reference sequence). CDR3 amino acids: CSATTGISGNTEAFF. The CDR3 nucleotides are TGCAGTGCTACCACAGGGATCTCGGGGAACACTGAAGCTTTCTTT.

The chain joins TRBV25-1 to TRBJ2-2; D perhaps matches TRBD2 (6 bases). The length of the CDR3 is 14 residues. Germline V CDR1 and CDR2: MGHDK, SYGVNS. The V end lost 9 bases, the J end lost 3 bases, and 14 bases lay between the germline ends. CDR3 sequence reads: CASPFGGYTGELFF. The CDR3 DNA sequence: TGTGCCAGTCCTTTCGGGGGATACACCGGGGAGCTGTTTTTT.

This clonotype was seen many times. The genes are TRBV9 and TRBJ2-5; TRBD1 might be the D (5 bases). The length of the CDR3 is 16 residues. Germline V gene sequence: CDR1 SGDLS, CDR2 YYNGEE. Trimming removed 0 bases at V and 5 bases at J, with 17 bases between. CDR3 sequence: CASSVGPGNVGETQYF. The DNA of the CDR3 is TGTGCCAGCAGCGTAGGACCAGGGAACGTGGGGGAGACCCAGTACTTC.

The V call is TRBV29-1, the J call TRBJ1-3; no clear D. This CDR3 has 12 residues. V dropped 4 bases and J dropped 4 bases, with 8 bases sitting between them. Germline V lookup: CDR1 SQVTM, CDR2 ANQGSEA. The CDR3 protein is CSVGSLGNTIYF. In DNA form, the CDR3 reads TGCAGCGTTGGATCCTTGGGAAACACCATATATTTT.

The genes are TRBV15 and TRBJ1-2; D is unresolved. This CDR3 spans 14 amino acids. Trimming left V 3 bases short and J 8 bases short, with 16 bases between. Germline V gives CDR1 LNHNV, CDR2 YYDKDF (reference sequence). The CDR3 bases are TGTGCCACCAGCAGCGTATTAACTGGGGAGGGCTACACCTTC. This encodes CATSSVLTGEGYTF.

This clonotype was seen only a few times. The V call is TRBV25-1, the J call TRBJ1-1; D is unclear. The CDR3 is made up of 16 amino acids. Trimming removed 4 bases from V and 3 bases from J, with 18 bases in between. From germline, CDR1 is MGHDK and CDR2 SYGVNS. The CDR3 loop is CASSAPLGFDYTEAFF. The CDR3 DNA reads TGTGCCAGCAGTGCCCCGTTGGGGTTCGATTACACTGAAGCTTTCTTT.

To note about this clonotype: A single base separates this from a much larger clone, so it may be a read error. V and J are TRBV7-2 and TRBJ2-2; 7 bases are shared with TRBD1. Germline V gene lookup returns CDR1 SGHTA and CDR2 FQGNSA. CDR3 length: 14 residues. CDR3 bases: TGTGCCAGCGGTGACAGGGAGAACACCGGGAAGCTGTTTTTT. It is translated as CASGDRENTGKLFF. The full variable domain, in which reference TRBV7-2 and TRBJ2-2 provide the parts outside the CDR3, is GAGVSQSPSNKVTEKGKDVELRCDPISGHTALYWYRQSLGQGLEFLIYFQGNSAPDKSGLPSDRFSAERTGGSVSTLTIQRTQQEDSAVYLCASGDRENTGKLFFGEGSRLTVL.

The chain uses TRBV7-8 and TRBJ2-7; D is uncertain. There are 14 residues in the CDR3. Germline loops: CDR1 SGHVS, CDR2 FQNEAQ. Deletions cut 1 base from V and 9 bases from J, with 16 bases between. CDR3 loop: CASSLGEGHHGQYF. DNA of the CDR3: TGTGCCAGCAGCTTAGGGGAAGGGCACCACGGGCAGTACTTC.

The chain recombines TRBV5-1 with TRBJ1-2; 7 positions agree with TRBD1. CDR1 SGHRS and CDR2 YFSETQ come from the germline V gene. This CDR3 contains 14 residues. V lost 3 bases, J lost 7 bases, and 9 bases stayed unmatched. This chain's CDR3 is CASSSPGTALGYTF. The CDR3 coding sequence is TGCGCCAGCAGCTCCCCAGGGACAGCCCTTGGCTACACCTTC.

This clonotype was seen a single time. V gene TRBV10-3 combines with J gene TRBJ1-1, with TRBD1 matching over 9 bases. The J segment lost 5 bases and the V segment lost 11 bases, leaving 12 bases of the junction unmatched. Germline V CDR1 and CDR2: ENHRY, SYGVKD. This CDR3 contains 14 residues. The chain's CDR3 is CAGPADRGRTEAFF. In DNA, the CDR3 is TGTGCCGGACCGGCGGACAGGGGTCGAACTGAAGCTTTCTTT.

The chain uses TRBV7-2 and TRBJ1-2; a possible D gene is TRBD1 (6 bases). Germline-derived CDR1 and CDR2 are SGHTA and FQGNSA. Trimming took off 6 bases at V and 1 base at J, with 15 bases between the two ends. The CDR3 covers 15 residues. CDR3 sequence (DNA): TGTGCCAGCAGTCGGACAGCTAACAATAACTATGGCTACACCTTC. Protein product: CASSRTANNNYGYTF.

This chain links TRBV10-3 with TRBJ2-7, with D possibly TRBD2 on 5 matching bases. This CDR3 is 15 amino acids long. CDR1 and CDR2 from the germline V gene are ENHRY and SYGVKD. With 0 bases removed from V and 2 bases from J, the gap between germline ends came to 11 bases. The CDR3 protein is CAISESSRGTYEQYF. As DNA, the CDR3 is TGTGCCATCAGTGAGTCGAGTAGAGGGACCTACGAGCAGTACTTC.

At least ten counts were recorded for this clonotype. CDR3 sequence: CASSPSTGFSGANVLTF. CDR3 DNA sequence: TGCGCCAGCAGCCCATCCACAGGGTTCTCTGGGGCCAACGTCCTGACTTTC. The J gene is TRBJ2-6, the V gene TRBV5-1; tentative D call: TRBD1 (6 bases). This CDR3 is built from 17 residues. CDR1 and CDR2 from the germline V gene are SGHRS and YFSETQ. V lost 4 bases to trimming and J lost 0 bases, with 14 bases between them. The complete variable domain, with remaining parts taken from reference TRBV5-1 and TRBJ2-6, reads KAGVTQTPRYLIKTRGQQVTLSCSPISGHRSVSWYQQTPGQGLQFLFEYFSETQRNKGNFPGRFSGRQFSNSRSEMNVSTLELGDSALYLCASSPSTGFSGANVLTFGAGSRLTVL.

The sample holds a few counts of this clonotype. The chain employs TRBV7-3 and TRBJ2-1; D is unclear. Trimming shortened V by 5 bases and J by 4 bases, and 12 bases separated the two germline ends. The CDR3 is made up of 14 amino acids. The V gene's germline CDR1 is SGHTA and CDR2 FQGTGA. The CDR3: CASSPFAGYNEQFF. The CDR3 DNA is TGTGCCAGCAGCCCGTTCGCCGGGTACAATGAGCAGTTCTTC.

This chain joins TRBV7-2 and TRBJ1-1; D perhaps matches TRBD1 (6 bases). The CDR3 runs 15 residues. V was cut by 5 bases and J by 6 bases, with 19 bases left in between. The germline V gene encodes CDR1 SGHTA and CDR2 FQGNSA. The CDR3 DNA reads TGTGCCAGCAGCCCACGAGAAGGGGGTGGCTCTGAAGCTTTCTTT. This codes for CASSPREGGGSEAFF.

The chain links TRBV9 to TRBJ2-7; tentative D call: TRBD2 (5 bases). CDR3 size: 13 residues. V was pared by 0 bases and J by 3 bases, with 7 bases between. Germline V CDR1 and CDR2: SGDLS, YYNGEE. CDR3 DNA sequence: TGTGCCAGCAGCGTAGCGGGAAACTACGAGCAGTACTTC. As protein: CASSVAGNYEQYF.

The chain links TRBV30 to TRBJ2-7; 11 bases align to TRBD2. V shed 1 base and J 6 bases; nucleotides not matched to a gene: 8. CDR3 length: 15 residues. Germline V gene data show CDR1 as GTSNPN and CDR2 as SVGIG (reference sequence). The chain's CDR3 is CAWSALGLAVAEQYF. In DNA, the CDR3 is TGTGCCTGGAGTGCATTGGGACTAGCGGTAGCCGAGCAGTACTTC.

Note on this clonotype: A much larger clone differs from this one at a single base, so this may be a read error. This chain links TRBV5-1 with TRBJ2-7; no reliable D call. The CDR3 loop spans 14 amino acids. The germline V gene encodes CDR1 SGHRS and CDR2 YFSETQ. The ends were cut back, 4 bases at V and 1 base at J, with 12 bases in the middle. CDR3 sequence: CASSHPSRSYEQYF. The DNA for the CDR3 is TGCGCCAGCAGCCACCCTTCGCGGTCCTACGAGCAGTACTTC.

This clonotype has more than one count but fewer than ten. The rearrangement joins TRBV2 to TRBJ1-6; D unclear. This CDR3 is built from 12 residues. Germline V gene lookup returns CDR1 SNHLY and CDR2 FYNNEI. Trimming stripped 6 bases from V and 9 bases from J, with 9 bases between. This CDR3 is CASRTIPSPLHF. CDR3 nucleotides: TGTGCCAGCAGGACCATCCCTTCACCCCTCCACTTT.

J is TRBJ1-2 and V is TRBV7-9; D unclear. Germline-derived CDR1 and CDR2 are SEHNR and FQNEAQ (reference sequence). V was shortened by 0 bases and J by 3 bases, with 11 bases between the two germline ends. This CDR3 contains 15 residues. The CDR3 coding sequence is TGTGCCAGCAGCTTAGCGTCGGGCACCTACTATGGCTACACCTTC. Residues: CASSLASGTYYGYTF.

This clonotype was picked up many times. V is TRBV7-6 and J is TRBJ2-2, with unresolved D. Germline-derived CDR1 and CDR2 are SGHVS and FNYEAQ. CDR3 length equals 12 residues. V dropped 0 bases and J dropped 8 bases, with 4 bases sitting between them. The CDR3 coding sequence is TGTGCCAGCAGCTTAGCCGGGGGGGAGCTGTTTTTT. The encoded protein is CASSLAGGELFF.

A few counts support this clonotype. Given a much more abundant clone one base away, this may be a read error. The chain couples TRBV7-9 to TRBJ2-7, with D maybe TRBD2 (5 bases). Trimming left V 4 bases short and J 5 bases short, with 6 bases between. The CDR3 is 11 amino acids. CDR1 and CDR2 (germline): SEHNR, FQNEAQ (reference sequence). In DNA form, the CDR3 reads TGTGCCAGCAGCTCGAGGGACGAGCAGTACTTC. This gives the protein CASSSRDEQYF.

V usage is TRBV7-2 and J usage is TRBJ2-5; D gene uncertain. The CDR3 sequence is 12 residues long. Trimming left V 5 bases short and J 9 bases short, with 13 bases between. Looked up from germline, CDR1 is SGHTA and CDR2 is FQGNSA. For the CDR3, the DNA is TGTGCCAGCAGCGATGACAATCAGCCCCAGTACTTC. This translates into CASSDDNQPQYF.

V usage is TRBV5-6 and J usage is TRBJ2-7; perhaps TRBD1 as D (5 bases). CDR3 length equals 14 residues. V was trimmed by 5 bases and J by 3 bases, leaving 15 bases between them. Germline CDR1 is SGHDT and CDR2 is YYEEEE. This CDR3 is CASSPDSGVYEQYF. Written as DNA, the CDR3 is TGTGCCAGCAGTCCTGACAGTGGAGTCTACGAGCAGTACTTC.

This clonotype was recorded a few times. The chain uses TRBV9 and TRBJ2-3, with 8 bases fitting TRBD2. Germline-derived CDR1 and CDR2 are SGDLS and YYNGEE. The CDR3 contains 15 residues. The junction had 8 bases not matched to a gene; V was cut back by 4 bases and J by 4 bases. CDR3 sequence reads: CASSSLAGPADTQYF. CDR3 nucleotide sequence: TGTGCCAGCAGCTCCCTAGCGGGTCCAGCAGATACGCAGTATTTT.